The entry below gives a single TCR beta chain sequence along with its context. This specimen comes from a study of blood T cell repertoires in COVID-19. Across the whole study: Sources were T cells, B-cell-depleted T cells, or PBMCs; the material itself was cDNA or gDNA.

Germline loops: CDR1 GTSNPN, CDR2 SVGIG (reference sequence). The CDR3 runs 12 residues. The V end lost 1 base, the J end lost 9 bases, and 12 bases lay between the germline ends. The authors' processing: Reference gene primer amplification gave nucleated cell count estimates. The table came from immunoSEQ multiplex PCR; TCRdb's copy has only in-frame clones and leaves some out. The DNA was the basis for D and trimming; V, J and clone size are from that table. The table lists more than 300,000 clones, about 88% of them singletons. Symptom resolution, clearance, or two negative PCRs marked the recovered donors of Cohort 3.

The sequence was obtained from a woman in her late teens or twenties who had recovered from COVID-19. Source material: PBMCs or T cells enriched from blood (not recorded which). The rearrangement links TRBV30 to TRBJ1-1; D is uncertain. The CDR3 region is CAWSAEHLKAFF. In DNA form, the CDR3 reads TGTGCCTGGAGTGCTGAACATCTTAAAGCTTTCTTT.